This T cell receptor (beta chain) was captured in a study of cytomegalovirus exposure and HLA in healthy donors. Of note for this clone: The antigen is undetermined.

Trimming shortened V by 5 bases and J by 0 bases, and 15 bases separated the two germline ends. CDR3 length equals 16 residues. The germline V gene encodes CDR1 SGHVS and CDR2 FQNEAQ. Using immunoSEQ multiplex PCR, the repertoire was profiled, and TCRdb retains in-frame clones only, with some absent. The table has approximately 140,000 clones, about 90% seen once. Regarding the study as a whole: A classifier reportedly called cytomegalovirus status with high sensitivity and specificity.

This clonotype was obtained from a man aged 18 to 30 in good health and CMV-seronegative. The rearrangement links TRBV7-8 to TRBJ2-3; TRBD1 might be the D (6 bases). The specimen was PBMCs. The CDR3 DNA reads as TGTGCCAGCAGCGCAGAGACAGGCCGGAGCACAGATACGCAGTATTTT. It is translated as CASSAETGRSTDTQYF.